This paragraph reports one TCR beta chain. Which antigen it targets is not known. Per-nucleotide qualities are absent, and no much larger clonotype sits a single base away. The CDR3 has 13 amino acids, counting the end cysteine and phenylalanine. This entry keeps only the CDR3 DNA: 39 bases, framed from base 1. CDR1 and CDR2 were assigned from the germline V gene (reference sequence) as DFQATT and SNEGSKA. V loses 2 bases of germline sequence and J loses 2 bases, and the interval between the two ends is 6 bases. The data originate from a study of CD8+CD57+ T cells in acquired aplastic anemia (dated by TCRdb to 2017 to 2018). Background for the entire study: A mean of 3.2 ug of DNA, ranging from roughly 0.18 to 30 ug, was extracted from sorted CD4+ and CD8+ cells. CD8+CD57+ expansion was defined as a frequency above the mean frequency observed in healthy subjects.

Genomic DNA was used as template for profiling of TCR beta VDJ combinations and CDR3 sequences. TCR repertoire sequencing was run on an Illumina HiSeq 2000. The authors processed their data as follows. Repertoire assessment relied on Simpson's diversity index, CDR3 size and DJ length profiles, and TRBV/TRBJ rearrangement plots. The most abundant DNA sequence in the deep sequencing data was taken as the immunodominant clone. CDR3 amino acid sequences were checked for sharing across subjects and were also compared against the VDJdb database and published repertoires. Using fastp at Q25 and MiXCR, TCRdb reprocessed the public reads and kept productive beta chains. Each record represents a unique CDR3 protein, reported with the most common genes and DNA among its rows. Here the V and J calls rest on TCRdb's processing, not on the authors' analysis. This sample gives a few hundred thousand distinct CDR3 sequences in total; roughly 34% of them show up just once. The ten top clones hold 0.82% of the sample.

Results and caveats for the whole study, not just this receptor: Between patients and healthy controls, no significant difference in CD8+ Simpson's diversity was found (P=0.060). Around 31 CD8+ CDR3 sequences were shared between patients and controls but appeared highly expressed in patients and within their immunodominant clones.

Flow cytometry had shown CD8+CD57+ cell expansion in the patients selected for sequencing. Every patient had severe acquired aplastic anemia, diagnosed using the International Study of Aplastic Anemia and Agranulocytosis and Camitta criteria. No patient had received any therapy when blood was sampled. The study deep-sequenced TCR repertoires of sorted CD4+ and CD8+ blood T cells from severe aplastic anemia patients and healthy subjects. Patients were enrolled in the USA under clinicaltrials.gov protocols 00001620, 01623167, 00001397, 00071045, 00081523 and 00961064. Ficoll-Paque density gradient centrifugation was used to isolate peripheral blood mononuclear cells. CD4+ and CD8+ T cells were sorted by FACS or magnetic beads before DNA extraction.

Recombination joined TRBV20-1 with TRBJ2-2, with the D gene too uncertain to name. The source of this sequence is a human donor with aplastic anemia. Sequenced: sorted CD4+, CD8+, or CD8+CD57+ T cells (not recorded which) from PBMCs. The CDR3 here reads CSARSRNTGELFF. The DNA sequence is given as TGCAGTGCTAGATCCAGAAACACCGGGGAGCTGTTTTTT.